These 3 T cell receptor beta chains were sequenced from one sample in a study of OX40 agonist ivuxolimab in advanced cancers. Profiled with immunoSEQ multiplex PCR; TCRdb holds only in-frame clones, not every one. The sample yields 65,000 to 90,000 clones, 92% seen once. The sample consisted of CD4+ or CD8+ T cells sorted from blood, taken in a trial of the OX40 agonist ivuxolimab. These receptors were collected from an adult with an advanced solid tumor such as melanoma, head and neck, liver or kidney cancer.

CDR3 nucleotides: TGCGCCAGCAGCTTCCTAGCGGATAACCAAGAGACCCAGTACTTC. This sequence encodes CASSFLADNQETQYF. The chain carries TRBV5-1 and TRBJ2-5; 7 bases are a match to TRBD2. This CDR3 region has 15 residues. Germline CDR1 SGHRS, CDR2 YFSETQ. The junction had 4 bases not matched to a gene; V was cut back by 2 bases and J by 0 bases.

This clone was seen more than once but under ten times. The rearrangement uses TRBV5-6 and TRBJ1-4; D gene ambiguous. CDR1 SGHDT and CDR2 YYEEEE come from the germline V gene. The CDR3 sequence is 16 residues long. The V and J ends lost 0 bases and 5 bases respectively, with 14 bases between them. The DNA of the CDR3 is TGTGCCAGCAGCTTGGGAGGCAGAGTCAAGAATGAAAAACTGTTTTTT. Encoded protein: CASSLGGRVKNEKLFF.

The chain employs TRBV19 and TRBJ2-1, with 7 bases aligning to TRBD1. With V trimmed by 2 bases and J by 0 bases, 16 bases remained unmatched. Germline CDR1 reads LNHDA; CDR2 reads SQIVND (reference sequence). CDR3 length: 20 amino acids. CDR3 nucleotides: TGTGCCAGTAGTATAACCGCCGGGGACAGAATAGTTAACTCCTACAATGAGCAGTTCTTC. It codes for CASSITAGDRIVNSYNEQFF.